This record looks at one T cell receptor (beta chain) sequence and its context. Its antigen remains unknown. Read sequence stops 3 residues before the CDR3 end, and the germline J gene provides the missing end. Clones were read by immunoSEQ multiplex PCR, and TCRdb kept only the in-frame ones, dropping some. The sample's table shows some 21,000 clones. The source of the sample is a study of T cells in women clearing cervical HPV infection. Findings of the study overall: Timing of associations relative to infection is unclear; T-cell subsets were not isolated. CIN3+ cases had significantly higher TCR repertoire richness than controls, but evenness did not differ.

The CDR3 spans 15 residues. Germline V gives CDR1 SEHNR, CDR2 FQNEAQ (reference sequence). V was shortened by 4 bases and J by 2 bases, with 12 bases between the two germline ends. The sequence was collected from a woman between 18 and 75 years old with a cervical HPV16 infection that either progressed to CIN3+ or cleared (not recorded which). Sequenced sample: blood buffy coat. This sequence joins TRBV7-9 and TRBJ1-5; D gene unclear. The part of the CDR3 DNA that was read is TGTGCCAGCAGCTCGAGCGGCTTCGGCAATCAGCCC. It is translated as CASSSSGFGNQP. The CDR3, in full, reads CASSSSGFGNQPQHF.